This passage covers 17 T cell receptor beta chains from one sample sequenced in a study of CD8+ T cells in alopecia areata. Reverse transcription of extracted RNA yielded cDNA, which provided the sequencing template. Sequencing was performed with immunoSEQ multiplex PCR; in TCRdb, only in-frame clones are kept and a portion is missing. The table lists around 60,000 clones, 44% of them singletons. The source material was NKG2D-low CD8+ T cells sorted from blood. The receptor set was obtained from a human donor with alopecia areata.

This clone turned up a few times. The rearrangement links TRBV29-1 to TRBJ2-5; weak D call: TRBD2 (6 bases). CDR1 and CDR2 from the germline V gene are SQVTM and ANQGSEA. Trimming removed 3 bases at V and 4 bases at J, with 15 bases between. The CDR3 loop spans 14 amino acids. CDR3 amino acids: CSVDPPEGAETQYF. The CDR3 nucleotides read TGCAGCGTTGACCCCCCGGAGGGAGCAGAGACCCAGTACTTC.

The rearrangement joins TRBV7-3 to TRBJ2-1; weak D call: TRBD1 (6 bases). This CDR3 is built from 16 residues. V lost 5 bases and J 3 bases, leaving 17 bases between the germline ends. Per germline, CDR1 SGHTA and CDR2 FQGTGA. CDR3 residues: CASSQFSQGLYNEQFF. The CDR3 DNA sequence: TGTGCCAGCAGCCAGTTCTCCCAGGGGCTCTACAATGAGCAGTTCTTC. Full variable domain (remainder filled in from reference TRBV7-3 and TRBJ2-1): GAGVSQTPSNKVTEKGKYVELRCDPISGHTALYWYRQSLGQGPEFLIYFQGTGAADDSGLPNDRFFAVRPEGSVSTLKIQRTERGDSAVYLCASSQFSQGLYNEQFFGPGTRLTVL.

This clone was observed a few times. This chain links TRBV7-9 with TRBJ1-5; TRBD1 might be the D (5 bases). Trimming shortened V by 5 bases and J by 0 bases, and 8 bases separated the two germline ends. The CDR3 has 14 residues. CDR1 and CDR2 from the germline V gene are SEHNR and FQNEAQ (reference sequence). CDR3 loop: CASSPTASNQPQHF. In DNA, the CDR3 is TGTGCCAGCAGCCCGACAGCTAGCAATCAGCCCCAGCATTTT.

The genes are TRBV29-1 and TRBJ2-5; 9 bases fit TRBD2. The CDR3 runs to 13 residues. Unmatched junction bases numbered 9, after V lost 8 bases and J lost 5 bases. CDR1 is SQVTM, CDR2 ANQGSEA, per germline. Here the CDR3 reads CSSGTSRGETQYF. CDR3 in DNA: TGCAGCTCTGGGACTAGCCGAGGGGAGACCCAGTACTTC. Filled out from reference TRBV29-1 and TRBJ2-5, the complete variable domain reads SAVISQKPSRDICQRGTSLTIQCQVDSQVTMMFWYRQQPGQSLTLIATANQGSEATYESGFVIDKFPISRPNLTFSTLTVSNMSPEDSSIYLCSSGTSRGETQYFGPGTRLLVL.

V gene TRBV27 combines with J gene TRBJ2-3; 8 bases agree with TRBD2. CDR1 and CDR2 from the germline V gene are MNHEY and SMNVEV (reference sequence). This CDR3 spans 15 amino acids. The V gene end was trimmed by 5 bases and the J gene end by 5 bases; junction bases not matched to a gene: 9. The CDR3 DNA reads as TGTGCCAGCAGTCCCAGACGGGAGGGTGAAGATACGCAGTATTTT. Protein sequence: CASSPRREGEDTQYF.

This chain connects TRBV27 to TRBJ1-1, with a weak D call TRBD1 (6 bases). V was cut by 3 bases and J by 4 bases, with 12 bases left in between. The CDR3 is made up of 14 amino acids. The germline V gene has CDR1 MNHEY and CDR2 SMNVEV (reference sequence). CDR3 loop: CASSLRGTGTEAFF. CDR3 coding DNA: TGTGCCAGCAGTTTGAGGGGGACGGGCACTGAAGCTTTCTTT.

Details on this clone: Additional DNA sequences in this sample encode the identical CDR3. The chain couples TRBV29-1 to TRBJ1-2; TRBD1 agrees at 11 bases. Trimming took 6 bases from V and 2 from J; bases not matched to a gene: 5. Germline assignment: CDR1 SQVTM and CDR2 ANQGSEA. This CDR3 contains 14 residues. The CDR3 DNA reads TGCAGCGTCGTGGACAGGGGGCTCAACTATGGCTACACCTTC. This codes for CSVVDRGLNYGYTF.

The chain combines TRBV30 with TRBJ1-1; D is perhaps TRBD1 (6 bases). The ends were cut back, 0 bases at V and 3 bases at J, with 14 bases in the middle. The CDR3 runs to 15 residues. CDR1 GTSNPN and CDR2 SVGIG come from the germline V gene (reference sequence). For the CDR3, the DNA is TGTGCCTGGAGTGTAAAGGGGGATTGGGACACTGAAGCTTTCTTT. Its protein is CAWSVKGDWDTEAFF.

This clone turned up a few times. The chain recombines TRBV27 with TRBJ2-1; 8 bases align to TRBD2. This CDR3 has 14 residues. V trimming: 5 bases; J trimming: 7 bases; junction bases outside the gene matches: 7. Germline V gene sequence: CDR1 MNHEY, CDR2 SMNVEV (reference sequence). CDR3 protein: CASSGAGGRNEQFF. For the CDR3, the DNA is TGTGCCAGCAGTGGTGCGGGGGGCCGGAATGAGCAGTTCTTC.

The table lists this clone with a few counts. The sample carries other DNA sequences with the same CDR3. This rearrangement joins TRBV29-1 to TRBJ2-7; D possibly matches TRBD1 or TRBD2 (5 bases each). This CDR3 region has 14 residues. The ends were cut back, 3 bases at V and 0 bases at J, with 12 bases in the middle. CDR1 is SQVTM, CDR2 ANQGSEA, per germline. Here the CDR3 DNA reads TGCAGCGTTGAGGGGACCGGCAGCTCCTACGAGCAGTACTTC. Residues: CSVEGTGSSYEQYF.

DNA for the CDR3: TGCGCCAGCAGCCAAGGGGACAGCCGAGAGCAGTTCTTC. Its protein is CASSQGDSREQFF. V gene TRBV4-1 combines with J gene TRBJ2-1, with 7 bases matching TRBD1. This CDR3 has 13 amino acids. V was clipped by 1 base and J by 10 bases; unmatched bases: 4. Germline values: CDR1 MGHRA, CDR2 YSYEKL.

The rearrangement joins TRBV5-1 to TRBJ2-7; 7 positions agree with TRBD2. The CDR3 extends over 13 amino acids. Germline V lookup: CDR1 SGHRS, CDR2 YFSETQ. V dropped 7 bases and J dropped 2; count of bases not matched to a gene: 6. CDR3 sequence reads: CASSAGAAYEQYF. In nucleotides, the CDR3 is TGCGCCAGCTCCGCGGGAGCAGCCTACGAGCAGTACTTC.

The CDR3 region has the DNA TGTGCCAGCAGCCCCTTGCGGGGGTACGGCTACACCTTC. Protein: CASSPLRGYGYTF. V is TRBV7-9 and J is TRBJ1-2; perhaps TRBD1 as D (5 bases). The CDR3 is 13 residues long. Germline V gives CDR1 SEHNR, CDR2 FQNEAQ (reference sequence). V shed 5 bases and J shed 8 bases, with 15 bases lying between them.

This sequence joins TRBV6-5 and TRBJ2-3; D not certain. V lost 6 bases, J lost 2 bases, and 9 bases lay in between. The CDR3 is 13 amino acids. CDR1 is MNHEY, CDR2 SVGAGI, per germline. In nucleotides, the CDR3 is TGTGCCAGCAGCTTTGACTCCACAGATACGCAGTATTTT. Its protein is CASSFDSTDTQYF.

V usage is TRBV5-4 and J usage is TRBJ2-3; 9 bases are shared with TRBD1. Germline CDR1 SGHNT, CDR2 YYREEE (reference sequence). Trimming cost V 9 bases and J 0 bases; bases outside gene matches: 5. CDR3 length: 14 amino acids. For the CDR3, the DNA is TGTGCCACAGAGACAGGGGGTAGCACAGATACGCAGTATTTT. Protein: CATETGGSTDTQYF.

The V and J genes are TRBV29-1 and TRBJ1-2; the D gene is possibly TRBD1 (5 bases). The length of the CDR3 is 15 residues. Trimming shortened V by 4 bases and J by 4 bases, and 19 bases separated the two germline ends. Germline CDR1 is SQVTM and CDR2 is ANQGSEA. The CDR3 coding sequence is TGCAGCGTTGTCGCTTCAGGGACTCTCACCTATGGCTACACCTTC. Amino acid sequence: CSVVASGTLTYGYTF.

This clone was seen only a few times. The chain is built from TRBV27 and TRBJ2-1; 15 nucleotides match TRBD2. Per germline, CDR1 MNHEY and CDR2 SMNVEV (reference sequence). CDR3 length: 15 amino acids. V trimming: 5 bases; J trimming: 7 bases; junction bases outside the gene matches: 3. The CDR3 DNA reads as TGTGCCAGCAGTCTGGGGACTAGCGGGAGGAATGAGCAGTTCTTC. Translation gives CASSLGTSGRNEQFF.